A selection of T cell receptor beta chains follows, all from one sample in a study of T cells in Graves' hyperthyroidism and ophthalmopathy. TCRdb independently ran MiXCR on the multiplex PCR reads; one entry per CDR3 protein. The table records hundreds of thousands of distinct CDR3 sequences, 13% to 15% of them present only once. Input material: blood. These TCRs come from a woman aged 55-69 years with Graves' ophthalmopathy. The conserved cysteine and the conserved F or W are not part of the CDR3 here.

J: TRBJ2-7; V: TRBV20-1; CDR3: SARGLAGASYEQY
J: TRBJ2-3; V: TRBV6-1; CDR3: ASSPDTRQGWVTQY
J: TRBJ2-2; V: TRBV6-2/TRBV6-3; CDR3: ARLNRENTGELF
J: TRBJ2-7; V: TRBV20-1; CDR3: SASDISGTYEQY
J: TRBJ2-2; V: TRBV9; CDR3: ASSVAGAGAGELF
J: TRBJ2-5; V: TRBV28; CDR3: ASSSLQGAGRETQY
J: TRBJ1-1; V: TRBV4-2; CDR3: ASCGGAGAF
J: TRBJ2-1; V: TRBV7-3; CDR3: ASSLSGPNEQF
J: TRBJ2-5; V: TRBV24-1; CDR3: ATSDRTIGETQY
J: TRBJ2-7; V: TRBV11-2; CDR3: ASSFGAGGREQY
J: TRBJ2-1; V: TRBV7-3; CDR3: ASSLGSGINEQF
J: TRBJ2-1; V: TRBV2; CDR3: ASNLSGGSYNEQF
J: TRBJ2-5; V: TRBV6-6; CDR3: ASSYPTGSETQY
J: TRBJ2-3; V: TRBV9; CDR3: ASSVGSRSSTDTQY
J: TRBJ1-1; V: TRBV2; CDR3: ASQTGVGITEAF
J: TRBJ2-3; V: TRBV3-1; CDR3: ASSHQPTDTQY
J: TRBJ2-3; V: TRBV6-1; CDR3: ASTNGAGGRTDTQY
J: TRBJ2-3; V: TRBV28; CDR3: ASKNPGQGFTDTQY
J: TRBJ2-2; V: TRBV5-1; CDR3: ASSFSGANTGELF
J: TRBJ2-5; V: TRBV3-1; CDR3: ASSPGLAGRYETQY
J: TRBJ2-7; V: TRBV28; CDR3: ASSLLDEQY
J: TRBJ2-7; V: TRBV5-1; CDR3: ASSPSAGGRSSYEQY
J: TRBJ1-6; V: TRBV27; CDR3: ASSLISYNSPLH
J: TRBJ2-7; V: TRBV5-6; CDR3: ASSLRQNYEQY
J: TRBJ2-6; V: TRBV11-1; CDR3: ASSQSRVEGTNVLT
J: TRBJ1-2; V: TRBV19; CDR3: ASRKDGTPSYGYT
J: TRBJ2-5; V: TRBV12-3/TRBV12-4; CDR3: ASSPQAGREGTQY
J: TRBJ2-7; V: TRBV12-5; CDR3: ASALGGAYEQY
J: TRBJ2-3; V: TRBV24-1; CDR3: ATSRRSEGPDTQY
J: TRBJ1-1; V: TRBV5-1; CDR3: ASSPGGAETEAF
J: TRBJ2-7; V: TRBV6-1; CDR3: ASNRGPAYEQY
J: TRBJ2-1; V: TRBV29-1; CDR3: SVMTGSYNEQF
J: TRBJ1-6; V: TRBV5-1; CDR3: ASSKPGQGASSPLH
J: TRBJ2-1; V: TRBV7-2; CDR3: ASSLIGLALNEQF
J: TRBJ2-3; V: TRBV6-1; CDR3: ASSRTGGADTQY
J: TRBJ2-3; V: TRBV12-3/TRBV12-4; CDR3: ASSYRTSGDGQY
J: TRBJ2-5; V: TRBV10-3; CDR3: AISSDRGGETQY
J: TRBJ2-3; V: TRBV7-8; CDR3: ASSRDFPTDTQY
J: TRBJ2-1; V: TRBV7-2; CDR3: ASGSVYNEQF
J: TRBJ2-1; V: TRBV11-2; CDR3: ASRSTGTSYNEQF
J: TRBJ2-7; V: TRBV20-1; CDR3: SAPSGRLREQY
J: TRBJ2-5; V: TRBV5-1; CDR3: ASSSRIAGPQETQY
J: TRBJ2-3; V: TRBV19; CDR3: ASSPSLLADTQY
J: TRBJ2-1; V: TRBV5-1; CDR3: ASSLVGSDEQF
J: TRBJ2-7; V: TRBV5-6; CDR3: ASTQAGGRREQY
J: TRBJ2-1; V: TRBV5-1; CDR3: ASSLRGGLYNEQF
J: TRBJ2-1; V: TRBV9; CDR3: ASSVGTADYNEQF
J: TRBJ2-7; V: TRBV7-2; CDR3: ASSVLAGTYEQY
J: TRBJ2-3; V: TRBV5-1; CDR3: ASSVDSGIPTDTQY
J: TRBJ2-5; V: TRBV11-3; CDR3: ASSPGLAVEETQY
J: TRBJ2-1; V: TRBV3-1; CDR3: ASSQMGLAGPSSSYNEQF
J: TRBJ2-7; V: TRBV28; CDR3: ASHNPRDYPHEQY
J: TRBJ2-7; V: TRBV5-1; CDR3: ASSLDVAGGDEQY
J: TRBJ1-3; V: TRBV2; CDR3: ASSRGLGNTIY
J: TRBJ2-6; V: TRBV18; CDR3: ASSPTPQGSAGANVLT
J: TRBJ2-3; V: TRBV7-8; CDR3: ASSPLPRTDTQY
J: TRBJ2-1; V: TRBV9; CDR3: ASSVLAGGPNEQF